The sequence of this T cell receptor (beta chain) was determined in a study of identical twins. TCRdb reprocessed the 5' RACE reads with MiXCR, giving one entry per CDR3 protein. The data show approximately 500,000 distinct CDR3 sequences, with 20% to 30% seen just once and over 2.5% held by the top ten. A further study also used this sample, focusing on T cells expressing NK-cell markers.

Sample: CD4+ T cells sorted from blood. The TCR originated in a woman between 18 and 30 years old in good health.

The CDR3 protein is CAISPGQGETQYF. For the CDR3, the DNA is TGTGCCATCAGTCCCGGACAGGGGGAGACCCAGTACTTC. V is TRBV10-3 and J is TRBJ2-5, with 9 bases identical to TRBD1. The germline V gene has CDR1 ENHRY and CDR2 SYGVKD. This CDR3 has 13 amino acids. The J segment lost 5 bases and the V segment lost 5 bases, leaving 3 bases of the junction unmatched.